This is a list of T cell receptor beta chains from one sample in a study of shared clonotypes between healthy human individuals. Produced via immunoSEQ multiplex PCR; TCRdb's table is partial and in-frame only. The sample lists 2,500,000 or so clones; just over 90% were seen once. Sequencing used naive CD4+ T cells sorted from blood. The source is a man aged 18 to 30 in good health. The CDR3 runs from the conserved cysteine through the conserved F or W. D genes are given only for firm matches. A row's size may be missing; if present it is once, few, many or a size class.

>-|-|TRBJ2-7|TRBV6-5
TGTGCCAGCAGCCAATATTCCCAGGGGTCCTACGAGCAGTACTTC
CASSQYSQGSYEQYF
>TRBD1|-|TRBJ2-4|TRBV5-6
TGTGCCAGCAGCGTGGGACAGGGGGGTCACATTCAGTACTTC
CASSVGQGGHIQYF
>TRBD1|-|TRBJ1-6|TRBV28
TGTGCCAGCAGTGGACGGGACAGGGGGAATTCACCCCTCCACTTT
CASSGRDRGNSPLHF
>TRBD2|-|TRBJ2-1|TRBV30
TGTGCCTGGAGTGGGTTCCGGACTAGCGGCTCCTACAATGAGCAGTTCTTC
CAWSGFRTSGSYNEQFF
>-|-|TRBJ1-1|TRBV6-5
TGTGCCAGCAGTTACGCACGAGACACTGAAGCTTTCTTT
CASSYARDTEAFF
>-|-|TRBJ2-2|TRBV4-1
TGCGCCAGCAGCCAAGATTCGACGGTTACCGGGGAGCTGTTTTTT
CASSQDSTVTGELFF
>TRBD1|once|TRBJ1-2|TRBV2
TGTGCCAGCAGCGACAGGGCGGCCTATGGCTACACCTTC
CASSDRAAYGYTF
>-|-|TRBJ2-6|TRBV30
TGTGCCTGGAGTGCAAGGGGGTCTGGGGCCAACGTCCTGACTTTC
CAWSARGSGANVLTF
>-|-|TRBJ1-1|TRBV18
TGTGCCAGCTCACCACCGGGTCAGGCGGCCGGAGTAGCTTTCTTT
CASSPPGQAAGVAFF
>TRBD1|-|TRBJ2-1|TRBV18
TGTGCCAGCTCACCACCAGGGGGCCAGTTGAATGAGCAGTTCTTC
CASSPPGGQLNEQFF
>TRBD1|-|TRBJ1-1|TRBV18
TGTGCCAGCTCACCCACCGGGACAGGGGGGGCTTTCTTT
CASSPTGTGGAFF
>TRBD2|-|TRBJ2-5|TRBV6-6
TGTGCCAGCAGTTACTCATCGGGAGGGGAGGGAGAGACCCAGTACTTC
CASSYSSGGEGETQYF
>TRBD1|-|TRBJ2-7|TRBV5-1
TGCGCCAGCAGCTCTCCGGGACAGTCCTCCTACGAGCAGTACTTC
CASSSPGQSSYEQYF
>-|-|TRBJ2-1|TRBV13
TGTGCCAGCAGCCCGACAGTATACAATGAGCAGTTCTTC
CASSPTVYNEQFF
>-|-|TRBJ1-2|TRBV6-5
TGTGCCAGCAGTTACCGGGACACCTCGGGCTACACCTTC
CASSYRDTSGYTF
>-|-|TRBJ2-5|TRBV5-6
TGTGCCAGCAGAGGGGGAAACGCAGAGACCCAGTACTTC
CASRGGNAETQYF